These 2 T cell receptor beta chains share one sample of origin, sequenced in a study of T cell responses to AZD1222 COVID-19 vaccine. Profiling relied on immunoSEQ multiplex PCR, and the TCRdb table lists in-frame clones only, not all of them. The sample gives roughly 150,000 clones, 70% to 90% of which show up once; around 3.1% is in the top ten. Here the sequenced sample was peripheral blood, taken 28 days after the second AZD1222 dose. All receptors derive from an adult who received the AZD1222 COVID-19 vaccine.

The CDR3 region is CATSDWGASGTGELFF. The DNA of the CDR3 is TGTGCCACCAGTGATTGGGGCGCGAGCGGAACCGGGGAGCTGTTTTTT. V and J are TRBV24-1 and TRBJ2-2; D assignment may be TRBD1 or TRBD2 (5 bases each). V shed 2 bases and J shed 5 bases, with 14 bases lying between them. The CDR3 sequence is 16 residues long. Germline CDR1 KGHDR, CDR2 SFDVKD.

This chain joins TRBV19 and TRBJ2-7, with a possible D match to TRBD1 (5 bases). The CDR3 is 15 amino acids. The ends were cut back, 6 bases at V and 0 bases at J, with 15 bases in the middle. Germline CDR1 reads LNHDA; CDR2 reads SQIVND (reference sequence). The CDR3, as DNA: TGTGCCAGTAGAACTTCGGACAAGGTCTCCTACGAGCAGTACTTC. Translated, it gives CASRTSDKVSYEQYF.